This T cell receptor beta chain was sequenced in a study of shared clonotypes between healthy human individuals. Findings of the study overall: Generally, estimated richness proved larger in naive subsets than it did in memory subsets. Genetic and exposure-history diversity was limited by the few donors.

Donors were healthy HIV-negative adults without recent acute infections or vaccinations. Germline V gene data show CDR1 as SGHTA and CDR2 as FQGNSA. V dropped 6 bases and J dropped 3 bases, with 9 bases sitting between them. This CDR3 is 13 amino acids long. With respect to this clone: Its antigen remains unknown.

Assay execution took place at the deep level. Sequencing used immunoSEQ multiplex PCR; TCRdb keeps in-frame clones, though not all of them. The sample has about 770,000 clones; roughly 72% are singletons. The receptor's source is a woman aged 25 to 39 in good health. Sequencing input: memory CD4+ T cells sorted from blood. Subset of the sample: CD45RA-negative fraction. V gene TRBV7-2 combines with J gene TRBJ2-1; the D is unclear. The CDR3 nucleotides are TGTGCCAGCAGTTTCAGGAGCTACAATGAGCAGTTCTTC. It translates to CASSFRSYNEQFF.